The present T cell receptor beta chain was sequenced within a study of T cells in Graves' hyperthyroidism and ophthalmopathy. Study context: Upon initial diagnosis and before any treatment, peripheral blood was collected. Notes on the study in general: Blood held most thyroid clonotypes expanded above 0.001 frequency.

From RNA transcripts, TCR beta CDR3 regions were amplified. HTBI primers were used for first-round RT-PCR of the TCR CDR3. TCRdb itself ran the multiplex PCR reads through MiXCR, one entry per CDR3 protein. The sample includes hundreds of thousands of distinct CDR3 sequences, around 13% seen only once; the top ten take roughly 6.2%. Patients aged 18 to 65 with hyperthyroidism were newly diagnosed, with duration under 2 months. Any symptoms of ophthalmopathy came after the first hyperthyroidism diagnosis, from which the blood sample dates. Points on this clonotype: Its antigen is as yet unknown.

Germline V CDR1 and CDR2: MGHRA, YSYEKL. Between the trimmed V and J ends, which lost 6 bases and 2 bases, there was a span of 16 bases. The CDR3 has 15 amino acids. Sequencing used blood. The chain employs TRBV4-1 and TRBJ2-5; weak D call: TRBD1 (6 bases). The TCR was taken from a woman aged 25-40 years with Graves' hyperthyroidism that later progressed to Graves' ophthalmopathy. The CDR3 region is CASSHPGHGQETQYF. CDR3 coding DNA: TGCGCCAGCAGTCACCCGGGACACGGACAAGAGACCCAGTACTTC.